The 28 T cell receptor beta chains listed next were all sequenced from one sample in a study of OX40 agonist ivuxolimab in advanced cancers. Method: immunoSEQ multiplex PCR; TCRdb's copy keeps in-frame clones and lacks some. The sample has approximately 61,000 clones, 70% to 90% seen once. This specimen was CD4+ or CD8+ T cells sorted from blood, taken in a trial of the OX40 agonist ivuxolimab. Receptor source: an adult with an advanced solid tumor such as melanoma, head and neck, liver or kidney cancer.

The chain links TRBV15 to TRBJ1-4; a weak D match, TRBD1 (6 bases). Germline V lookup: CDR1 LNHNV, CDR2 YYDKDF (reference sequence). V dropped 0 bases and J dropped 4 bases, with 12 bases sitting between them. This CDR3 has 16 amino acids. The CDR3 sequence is CATSRDRTAHNEKLFF. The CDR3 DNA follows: TGTGCCACCAGCAGAGATCGGACAGCCCATAATGAAAAACTGTTTTTT.

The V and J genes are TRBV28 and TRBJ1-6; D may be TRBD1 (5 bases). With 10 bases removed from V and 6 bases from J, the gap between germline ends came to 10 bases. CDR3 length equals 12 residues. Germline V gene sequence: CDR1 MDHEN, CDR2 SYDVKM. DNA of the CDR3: TGTGCCACCTTTGGGGGTAATTCACCCCTCCACTTT. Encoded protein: CATFGGNSPLHF.

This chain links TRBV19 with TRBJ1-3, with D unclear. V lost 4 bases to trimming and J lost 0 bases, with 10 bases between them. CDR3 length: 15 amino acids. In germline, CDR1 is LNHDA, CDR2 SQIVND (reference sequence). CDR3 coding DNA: TGTGCCAGTAGTAGCTGGGGAAGCTCTGGAAACACCATATATTTT. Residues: CASSSWGSSGNTIYF.

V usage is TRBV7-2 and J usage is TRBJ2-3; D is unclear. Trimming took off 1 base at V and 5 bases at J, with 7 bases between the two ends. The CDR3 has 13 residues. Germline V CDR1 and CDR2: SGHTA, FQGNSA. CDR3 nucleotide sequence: TGTGCCAGCAGCTTAGAGATGCAAGATACGCAGTATTTT. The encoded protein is CASSLEMQDTQYF.

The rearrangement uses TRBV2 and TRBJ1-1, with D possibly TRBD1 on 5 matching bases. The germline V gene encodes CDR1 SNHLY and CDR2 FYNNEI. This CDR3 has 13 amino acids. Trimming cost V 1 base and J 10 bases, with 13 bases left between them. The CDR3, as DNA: TGTGCCAGCAGTGAAGGGGGATATAGGGGAGCTTTCTTT. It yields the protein CASSEGGYRGAFF.

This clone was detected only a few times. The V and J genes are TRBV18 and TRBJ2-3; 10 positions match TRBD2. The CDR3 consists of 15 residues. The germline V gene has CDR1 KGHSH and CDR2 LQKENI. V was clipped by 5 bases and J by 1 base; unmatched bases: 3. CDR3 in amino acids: CASSRSGGGTDTQYF. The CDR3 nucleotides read TGTGCCAGCTCAAGGAGCGGGGGGGGCACAGATACGCAGTATTTT.

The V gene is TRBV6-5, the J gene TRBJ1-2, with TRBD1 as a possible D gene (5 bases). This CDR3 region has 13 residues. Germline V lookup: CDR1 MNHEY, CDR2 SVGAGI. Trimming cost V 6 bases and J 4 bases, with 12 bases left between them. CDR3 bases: TGTGCCAGCAGGAACGACAGACTCTATGGCTACACCTTC. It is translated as CASRNDRLYGYTF.

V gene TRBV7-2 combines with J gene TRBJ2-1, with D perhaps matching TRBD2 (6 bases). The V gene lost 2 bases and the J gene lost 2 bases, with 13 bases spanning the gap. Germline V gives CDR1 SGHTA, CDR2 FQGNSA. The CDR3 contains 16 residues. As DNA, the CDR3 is TGTGCCAGCAGCTTATTACTACGACTAGCCTACAATGAGCAGTTCTTC. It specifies CASSLLLRLAYNEQFF.

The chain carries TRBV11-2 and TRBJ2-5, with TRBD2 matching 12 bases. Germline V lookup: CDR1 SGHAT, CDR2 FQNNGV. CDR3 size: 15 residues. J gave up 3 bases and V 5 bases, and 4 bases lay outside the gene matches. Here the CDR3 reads CASSPWTSGKETQYF. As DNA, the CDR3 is TGTGCCAGCAGCCCCTGGACTAGCGGGAAAGAGACCCAGTACTTC.

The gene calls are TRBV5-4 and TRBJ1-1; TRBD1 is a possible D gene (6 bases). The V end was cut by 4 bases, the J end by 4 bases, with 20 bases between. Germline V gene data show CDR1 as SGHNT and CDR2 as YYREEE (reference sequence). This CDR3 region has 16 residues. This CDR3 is CASSEGLRGLGTEAFF. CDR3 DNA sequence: TGTGCCAGCAGCGAGGGGCTCAGGGGTTTGGGCACTGAAGCTTTCTTT.

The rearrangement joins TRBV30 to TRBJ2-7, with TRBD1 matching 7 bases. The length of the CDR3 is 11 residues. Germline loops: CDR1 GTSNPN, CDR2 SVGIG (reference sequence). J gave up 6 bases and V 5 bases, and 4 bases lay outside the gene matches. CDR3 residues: CAWGYRGEQYF. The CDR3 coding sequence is TGTGCCTGGGGATACAGGGGCGAGCAGTACTTC.

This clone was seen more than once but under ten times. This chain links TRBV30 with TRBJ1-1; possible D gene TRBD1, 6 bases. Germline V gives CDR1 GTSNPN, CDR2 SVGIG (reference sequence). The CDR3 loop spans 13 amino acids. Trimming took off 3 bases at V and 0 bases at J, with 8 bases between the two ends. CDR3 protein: CAWRDSLNTEAFF. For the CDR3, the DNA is TGTGCCTGGAGGGACAGCCTGAACACTGAAGCTTTCTTT. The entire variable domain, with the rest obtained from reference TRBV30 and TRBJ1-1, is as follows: SQTIHQWPATLVQPVGSPLSLECTVEGTSNPNLYWYRQAAGRGLQLLFYSVGIGQISSEVPQNLSASRPQDRQFILSSKKLLLSDSGFYLCAWRDSLNTEAFFGQGTRLTVV.

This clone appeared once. The CDR3 nucleotides are TGCGCCAGCAGCCAAGATCCAACTAGCGTTGTAGTCAATGAGCAGTTCTTC. It yields the protein CASSQDPTSVVVNEQFF. V is TRBV4-1 and J is TRBJ2-1, with TRBD2 matching over 7 bases. This CDR3 is 17 amino acids long. The V and J ends lost 0 bases and 6 bases, in that order; junction bases with no gene match: 11. CDR1 is MGHRA, CDR2 YSYEKL, per germline.

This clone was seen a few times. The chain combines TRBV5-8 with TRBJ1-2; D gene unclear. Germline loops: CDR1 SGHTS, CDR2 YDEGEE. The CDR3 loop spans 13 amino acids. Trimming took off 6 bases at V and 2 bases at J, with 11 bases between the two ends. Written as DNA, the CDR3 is TGTGCCAGCAATAGGGATCGGAACTATGGCTACACCTTC. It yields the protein CASNRDRNYGYTF. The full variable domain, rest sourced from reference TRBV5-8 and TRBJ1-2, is EAGVTQSPTHLIKTRGQQATLRCSPISGHTSVYWYQQALGLGLQFLLWYDEGEERNRGNFPPRFSGRQFPNYSSELNVNALELEDSALYLCASNRDRNYGYTFGSGTRLTVV.

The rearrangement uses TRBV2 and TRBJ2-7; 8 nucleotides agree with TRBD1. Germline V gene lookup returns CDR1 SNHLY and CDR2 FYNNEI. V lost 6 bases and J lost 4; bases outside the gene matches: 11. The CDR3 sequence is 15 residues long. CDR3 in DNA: TGTGCCAGCAGCGGGGGACAGGAGGTCTTGTACGAGCAGTACTTC. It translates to CASSGGQEVLYEQYF.

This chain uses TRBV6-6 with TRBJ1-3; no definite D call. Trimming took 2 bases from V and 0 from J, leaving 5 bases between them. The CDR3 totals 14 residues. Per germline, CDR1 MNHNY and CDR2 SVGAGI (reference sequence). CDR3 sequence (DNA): TGTGCCAGCAGTTACCTCTCCTCTGGAAACACCATATATTTT. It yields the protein CASSYLSSGNTIYF.

DNA of the CDR3: TGTGCCAGCAGCTTAGGGGGGTCGTTCTACGAGCAGTACTTC. Its protein product is CASSLGGSFYEQYF. The chain recombines TRBV7-2 with TRBJ2-7; D may correspond to TRBD1 or TRBD2 (5 bases each). From germline, CDR1 is SGHTA and CDR2 FQGNSA. CDR3 length: 14 residues. V lost 1 base to trimming and J lost 3 bases, with 10 bases between them.

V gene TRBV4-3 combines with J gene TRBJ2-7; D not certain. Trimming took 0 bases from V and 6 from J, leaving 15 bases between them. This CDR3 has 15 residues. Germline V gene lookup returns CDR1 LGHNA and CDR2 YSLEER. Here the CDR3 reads CASSQESLVGSEQYF. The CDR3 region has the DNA TGCGCCAGCAGCCAAGAAAGTCTAGTTGGTTCCGAGCAGTACTTC.

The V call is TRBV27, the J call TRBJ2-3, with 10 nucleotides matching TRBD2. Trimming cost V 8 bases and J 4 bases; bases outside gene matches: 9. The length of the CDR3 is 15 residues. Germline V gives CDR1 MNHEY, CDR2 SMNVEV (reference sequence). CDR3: CASAPSGSDPDTQYF. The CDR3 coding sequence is TGTGCCAGCGCCCCTAGCGGGAGTGATCCAGATACGCAGTATTTT.

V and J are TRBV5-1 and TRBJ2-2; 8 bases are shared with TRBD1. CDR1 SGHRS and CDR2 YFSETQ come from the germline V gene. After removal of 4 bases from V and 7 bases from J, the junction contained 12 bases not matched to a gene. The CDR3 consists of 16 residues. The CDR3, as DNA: TGCGCCAGCAGCCCCGGTCCAGGGGGCGCAGGCGGGGAGCTGTTTTTT. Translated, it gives CASSPGPGGAGGELFF.

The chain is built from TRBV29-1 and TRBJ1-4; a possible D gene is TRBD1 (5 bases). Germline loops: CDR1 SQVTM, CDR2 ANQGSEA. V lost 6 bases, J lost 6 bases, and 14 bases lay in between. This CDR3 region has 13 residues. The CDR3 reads CSVRWGGDEKLFF. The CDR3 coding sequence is TGCAGCGTGAGGTGGGGGGGGGATGAAAAACTGTTTTTT.

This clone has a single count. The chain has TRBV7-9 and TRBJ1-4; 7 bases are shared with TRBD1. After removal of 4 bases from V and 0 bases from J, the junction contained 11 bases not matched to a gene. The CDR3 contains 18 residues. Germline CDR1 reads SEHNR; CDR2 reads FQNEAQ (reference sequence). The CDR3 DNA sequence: TGTGCCAGCAGCTACACCGGGACAGTTACCGCAACTAATGAAAAACTGTTTTTT. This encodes CASSYTGTVTATNEKLFF.

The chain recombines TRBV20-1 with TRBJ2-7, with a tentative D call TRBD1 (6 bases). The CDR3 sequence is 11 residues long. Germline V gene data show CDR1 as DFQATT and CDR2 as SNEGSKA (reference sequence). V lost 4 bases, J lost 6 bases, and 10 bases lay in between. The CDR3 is CSAKQGSEQYF. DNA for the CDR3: TGCAGTGCTAAACAGGGATCCGAGCAGTACTTC.

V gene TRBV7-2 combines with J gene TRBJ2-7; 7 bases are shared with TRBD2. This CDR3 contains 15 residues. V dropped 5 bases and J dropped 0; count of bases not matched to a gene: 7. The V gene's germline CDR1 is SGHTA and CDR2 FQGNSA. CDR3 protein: CASSTASGASYEQYF. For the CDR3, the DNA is TGTGCCAGCAGCACCGCTAGCGGAGCCTCCTACGAGCAGTACTTC.

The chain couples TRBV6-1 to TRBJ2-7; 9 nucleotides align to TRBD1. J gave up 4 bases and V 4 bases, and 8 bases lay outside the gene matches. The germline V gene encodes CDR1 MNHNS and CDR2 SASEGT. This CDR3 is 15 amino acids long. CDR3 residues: CASSGRDRVSYEQYF. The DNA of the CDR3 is TGTGCCAGCAGTGGCCGGGACAGGGTGTCGTACGAGCAGTACTTC.

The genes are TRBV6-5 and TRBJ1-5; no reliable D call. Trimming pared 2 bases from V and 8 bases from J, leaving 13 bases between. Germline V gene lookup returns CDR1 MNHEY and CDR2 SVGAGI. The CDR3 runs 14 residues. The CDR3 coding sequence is TGTGCCAGCAGTTACCGATTAGGGAGGGAGCCCCAGCATTTT. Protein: CASSYRLGREPQHF.

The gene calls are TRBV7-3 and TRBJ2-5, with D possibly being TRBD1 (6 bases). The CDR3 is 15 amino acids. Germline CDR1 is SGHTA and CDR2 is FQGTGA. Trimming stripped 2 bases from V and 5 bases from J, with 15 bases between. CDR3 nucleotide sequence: TGTGCCAGCAGCTTAGGTGGACAGTATTGGGAGACCCAGTACTTC. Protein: CASSLGGQYWETQYF.

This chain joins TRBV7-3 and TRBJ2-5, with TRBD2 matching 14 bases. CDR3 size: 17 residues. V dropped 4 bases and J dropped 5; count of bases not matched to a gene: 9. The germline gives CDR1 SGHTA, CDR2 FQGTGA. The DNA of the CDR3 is TGTGCCAGCAGCTCCGGGACTAGCGGGGGATCAGGGGAGACCCAGTACTTC. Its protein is CASSSGTSGGSGETQYF.